This T cell receptor (beta chain) stems from a study of T cell responses to AZD1222 COVID-19 vaccine. Study-wide background: Second doses at about 4 or about 12 weeks were pooled.

With regard to this clone: Its target is not known.

TCRdb keeps only in-frame clones here, not all; method: immunoSEQ multiplex PCR. This table has about 130,000 clones, about four fifths appearing once. Study-wide points: Regions left unmutated in variants are reportedly the target of nearly half of spike-specific TCRs. The study sampled repertoires only after the peak T cell response. The study found Spike-specific TCR breadth and depth rose after two AZD1222 doses.

V lost 2 bases, J lost 7 bases, and 9 bases lay in between. CDR3 size: 13 residues. The germline V gene has CDR1 LNHDA and CDR2 SQIVND (reference sequence). V and J are TRBV19 and TRBJ1-5; D is ambiguous. This TCR derives from an adult in good health. Sequences were derived from peripheral blood, sampled on day 0 of AZD1222 vaccination. CDR3 amino acids: CASSITVRQPQHF. The CDR3 nucleotides are TGTGCCAGTAGTATAACAGTAAGACAGCCCCAGCATTTT.